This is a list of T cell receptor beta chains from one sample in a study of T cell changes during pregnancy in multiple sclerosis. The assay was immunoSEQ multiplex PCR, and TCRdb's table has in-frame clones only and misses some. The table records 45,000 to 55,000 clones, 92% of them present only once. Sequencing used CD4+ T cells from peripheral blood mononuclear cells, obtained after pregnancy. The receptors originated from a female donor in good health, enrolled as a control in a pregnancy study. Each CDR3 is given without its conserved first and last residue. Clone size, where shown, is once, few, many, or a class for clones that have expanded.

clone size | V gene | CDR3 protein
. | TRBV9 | ASSDTAGRITYNEQF
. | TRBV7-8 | ASSSGGRGTQY
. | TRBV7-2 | ASSLTSGNQPQH
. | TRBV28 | ASSPGPHQPQH
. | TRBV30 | AWRGLAGGLLTDTQY
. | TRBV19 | ASSGTVYNSPLH
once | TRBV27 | ASSLAGGLASDTQY
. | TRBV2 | ASSEGRLGGVAKETQY
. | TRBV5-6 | ASSLRGQETQY
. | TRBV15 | ATSSDAGAHKEQY
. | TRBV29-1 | SVEVWTQRGYT
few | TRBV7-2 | ASSLEGARGYT
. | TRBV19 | ASSIPRTPKGAF
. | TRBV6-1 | ASRSSATNEKLF
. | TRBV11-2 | ASSLQGAVSTNEKLF
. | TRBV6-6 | ASGTANQPQH
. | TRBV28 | ASRHRYSNQPQH
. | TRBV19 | ASSIGTGGADNYGYT
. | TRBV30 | AWVRDSNYGYT
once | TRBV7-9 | ASSLIGTGETQY
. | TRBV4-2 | ASSQGQGKNNEQY
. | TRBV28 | ASAPTGSNQPQH
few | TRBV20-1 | SASGGRGYT
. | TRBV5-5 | ASSLASVQGSSYNSPLH
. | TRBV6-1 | ASGGKNIQY
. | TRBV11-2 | ASSLNGRGSYNEQF
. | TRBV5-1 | ASSLGQTMNTEAF
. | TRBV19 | ASSTQRGSGGNEQF
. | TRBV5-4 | ASSLGGLATNEKLF
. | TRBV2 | ASTSGGISNQPQH
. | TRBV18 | ASSRTSGRSGETQY
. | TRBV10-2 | ASSPQVLSTDTQY
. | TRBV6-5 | ASKPGQTYNEQF
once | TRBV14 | ASSPLAGGPGEQF
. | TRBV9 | ASTDRESNQPQH
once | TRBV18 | ASSPVGRERDTQY
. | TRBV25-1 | ASSGRTAEAF
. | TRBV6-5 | ASSYRTAHDEQY
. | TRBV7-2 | ASSLRANTEAF
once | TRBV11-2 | ASSLDFTDTQY
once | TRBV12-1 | ASPGTGDSPLH